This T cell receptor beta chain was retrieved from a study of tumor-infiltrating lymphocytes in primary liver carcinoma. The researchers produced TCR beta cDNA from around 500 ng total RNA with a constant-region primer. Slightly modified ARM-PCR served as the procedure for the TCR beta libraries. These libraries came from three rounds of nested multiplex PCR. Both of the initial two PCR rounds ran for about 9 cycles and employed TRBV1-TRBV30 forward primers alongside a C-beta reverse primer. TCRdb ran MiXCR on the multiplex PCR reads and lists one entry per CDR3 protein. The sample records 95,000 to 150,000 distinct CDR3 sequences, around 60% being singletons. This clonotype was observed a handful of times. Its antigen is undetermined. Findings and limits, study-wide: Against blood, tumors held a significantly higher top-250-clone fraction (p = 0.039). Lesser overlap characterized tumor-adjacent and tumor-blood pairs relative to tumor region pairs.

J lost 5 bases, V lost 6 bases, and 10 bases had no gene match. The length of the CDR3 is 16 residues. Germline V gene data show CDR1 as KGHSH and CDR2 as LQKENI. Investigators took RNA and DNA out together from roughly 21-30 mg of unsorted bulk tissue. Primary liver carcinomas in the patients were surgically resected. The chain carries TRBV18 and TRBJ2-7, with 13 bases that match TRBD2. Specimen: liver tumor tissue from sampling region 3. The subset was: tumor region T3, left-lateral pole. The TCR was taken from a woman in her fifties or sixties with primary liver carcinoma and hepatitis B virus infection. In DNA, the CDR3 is TGTGCCAGCTCCCTACTACTAGCGGGAGGGCTCGACGAGCAGTACTTC. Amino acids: CASSLLLAGGLDEQYF.